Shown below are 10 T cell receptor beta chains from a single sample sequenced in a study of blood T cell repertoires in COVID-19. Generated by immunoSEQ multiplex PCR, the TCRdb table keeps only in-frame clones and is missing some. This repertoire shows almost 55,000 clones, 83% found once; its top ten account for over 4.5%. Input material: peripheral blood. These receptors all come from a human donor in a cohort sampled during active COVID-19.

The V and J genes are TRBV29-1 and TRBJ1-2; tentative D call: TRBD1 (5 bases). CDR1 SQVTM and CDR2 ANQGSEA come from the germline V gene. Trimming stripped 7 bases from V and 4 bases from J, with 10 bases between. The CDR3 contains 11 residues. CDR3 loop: CSGQSFYGYTF. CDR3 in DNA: TGCAGCGGACAGAGCTTCTATGGCTACACCTTC.

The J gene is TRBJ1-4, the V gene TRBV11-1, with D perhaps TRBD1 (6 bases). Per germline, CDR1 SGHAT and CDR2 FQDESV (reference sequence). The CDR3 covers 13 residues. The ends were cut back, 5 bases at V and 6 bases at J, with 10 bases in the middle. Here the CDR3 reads CASSLNRDEKLFF. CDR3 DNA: TGTGCCAGCAGCCTAAACAGGGATGAAAAACTGTTTTTT.

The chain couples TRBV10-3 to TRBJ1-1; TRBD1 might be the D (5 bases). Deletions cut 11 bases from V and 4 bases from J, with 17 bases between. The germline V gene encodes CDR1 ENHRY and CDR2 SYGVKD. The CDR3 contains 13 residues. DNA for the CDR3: TGTGCCGCCAAGTCGGGACTAGCCACTGAAGCTTTCTTT. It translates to CAAKSGLATEAFF.

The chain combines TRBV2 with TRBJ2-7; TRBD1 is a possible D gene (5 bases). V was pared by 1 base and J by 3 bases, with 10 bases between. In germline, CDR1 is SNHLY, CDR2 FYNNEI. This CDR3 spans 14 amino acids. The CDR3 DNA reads TGTGCCAGCAGTGAAGGCCAGGGTTACTACGAGCAGTACTTC. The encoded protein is CASSEGQGYYEQYF. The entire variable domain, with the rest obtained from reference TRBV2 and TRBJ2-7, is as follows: EPEVTQTPSHQVTQMGQEVILRCVPISNHLYFYWYRQILGQKVEFLVSFYNNEISEKSEIFDDQFSVERPDGSNFTLKIRSTKLEDSAMYFCASSEGQGYYEQYFGPGTRLTVT.

The CDR3 is CASRSGGTGNHGYTF. The CDR3 DNA sequence: TGTGCCAGCAGATCCGGCGGGACAGGGAATCATGGCTACACCTTC. The chain uses TRBV6-6 and TRBJ1-2; 9 bases line up with TRBD1. The germline V gene has CDR1 MNHNY and CDR2 SVGAGI (reference sequence). Germline trimming cut 6 bases from V and 6 bases from J; bases unmatched to any gene: 11. The CDR3 totals 15 residues.

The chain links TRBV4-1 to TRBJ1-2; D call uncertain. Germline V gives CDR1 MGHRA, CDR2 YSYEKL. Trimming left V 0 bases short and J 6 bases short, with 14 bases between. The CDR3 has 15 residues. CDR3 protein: CASSQDPVRRDGYTF. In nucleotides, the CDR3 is TGCGCCAGCAGCCAAGATCCCGTGCGGAGGGATGGCTACACCTTC.

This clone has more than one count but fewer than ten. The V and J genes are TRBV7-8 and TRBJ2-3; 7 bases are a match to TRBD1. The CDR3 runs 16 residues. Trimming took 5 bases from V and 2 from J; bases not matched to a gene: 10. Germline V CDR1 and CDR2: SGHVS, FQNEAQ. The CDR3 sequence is CASSPGAGGPTDTQYF. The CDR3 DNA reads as TGTGCCAGCAGCCCCGGGGCAGGGGGTCCCACAGATACGCAGTATTTT.

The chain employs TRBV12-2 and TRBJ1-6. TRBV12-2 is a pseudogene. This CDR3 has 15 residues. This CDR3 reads CASRPPGSYNSPLHF. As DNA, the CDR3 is TGTGCAAGTCGTCCTCCGGGATCCTATAATTCACCCCTCCACTTT.

CDR3 DNA sequence: TGTGCCAGCAGTTACAGGGGTGACCAGCCCCAGCATTTT. Its translation: CASSYRGDQPQHF. This chain uses TRBV2 with TRBJ1-5; 7 nucleotides match TRBD1. The CDR3 runs to 13 residues. CDR1 is SNHLY and CDR2 is FYNNEI in the germline V gene. The J segment lost 7 bases and the V segment lost 5 bases, leaving 5 bases of the junction unmatched.

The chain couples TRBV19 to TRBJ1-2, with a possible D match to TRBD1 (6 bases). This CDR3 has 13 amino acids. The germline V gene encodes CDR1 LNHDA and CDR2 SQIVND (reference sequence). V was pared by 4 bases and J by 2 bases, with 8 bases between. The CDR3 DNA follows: TGTGCCAGTAGTAGGGGGCGAAACTATGGCTACACCTTC. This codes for CASSRGRNYGYTF.